The following is a T cell receptor (beta chain) sequence with its context. This sample is part of a study of blood T cell repertoires in COVID-19. About the study: Both acute and convalescent COVID-19 samples were obtained from the United States, Italy and Spain. PBMCs, B-cell-depleted T cells, or T cells provided the cDNA or gDNA that made up the material.

CDR3 size: 14 residues. V was clipped by 5 bases and J by 6 bases, with 14 bases between them. CDR1 and CDR2 from the germline V gene are SNHLY and FYNNEI. Per the study methods: Quantification of nucleated cells was approximated via reference gene primer amplification. Profiled with immunoSEQ multiplex PCR; TCRdb holds only in-frame clones, not every one. Clonal size and the V and J genes are those of that table, whereas D and trimming came from the DNA. Altogether approximately 94,000 clones are present, around four fifths being singletons, with the ten largest covering over 10%. The receptor's source is a woman aged 65 to 85 with acute or convalescent COVID-19. The sample comprised peripheral blood. The J gene is TRBJ1-5, the V gene TRBV2; unclear D gene. The CDR3: CASSLRRETQPQHF. In DNA, the CDR3 is TGTGCCAGCAGTCTCCGAAGGGAGACTCAGCCCCAGCATTTT.